The TCR beta chain described here comes from a study of CD8+ T cells in alopecia areata (dated by TCRdb to the late 2010s). About the investigation overall: High-throughput TCRbeta sequencing was used to examine T cell clonal expansion in alopecia areata in both the C3H/HeJ mouse model and human patients. In humans, TCRbeta sequencing was performed on scalp tissue and on sorted CD4+ and CD8+ peripheral blood T cells from healthy controls and from patients with patchy or totalis/universalis alopecia areata. TCRbeta CDR3 regions were amplified by immunoSEQ multiplex PCR using 35 Vbeta forward and 13 Jbeta reverse primers. Clonality in the scalp was compared among normal scalp (n=4), patchy alopecia areata scalp (n=8), and alopecia totalis/universalis scalp (n=8). RNA was extracted with the PAXgene miRNA kit for fixed scalp, the miRNeasy kit for PBMCs, and the RNeasy kit for mouse skin. Results and caveats for the whole study, not just this receptor: Shared TCR sequences between patients were less evident than in mice, which may be partly attributable to HLA diversity in the patient population. Compared with normal scalp, lesional scalp, particularly in alopecia totalis/universalis, had higher clonality and more expanded CD8+ clones, which suggests antigenic drive. Resident alphabeta T cells in normal human skin are also sequenced, complicating scalp TCR repertoire analysis, unlike mouse skin dominated by gammadelta T cells.

PBMCs were isolated by density centrifugation and stained for CD3, CD4 and CD8, and CD4+ and CD8+ T cells were sorted on a FACSAria. Scalp biopsies and blood samples were provided by unaffected controls. To note about this clone: Its antigen is currently not known. Nothing much larger sits one base from this clone, and base qualities are not available.

Library preparation was by the immunoSEQ multiplex PCR assay. To provide template for TCR sequencing, every sample had RNA extracted and reverse transcribed into cDNA. SuperScript III was used for first-strand cDNA synthesis, primed with a 2:1 mix of oligo-dT and random hexamers. A synthetic immune receptor repertoire was used to measure amplification bias, and any remaining bias was corrected computationally. In the original analysis: After raw reads were preprocessed to remove errors, the CDR3 was defined following IMGT conventions as running from the conserved cysteine to phenylalanine. To get clonality, Shannon entropy was normalized by log2 of the number of productive unique TCRs and the result was subtracted from 1. CD4 or CD8 identity of scalp clones was inferred by cross-referencing scalp TCRbeta sequences with sorted blood CD4 and CD8 repertoires. TCRdb holds this immuneACCESS table with in-frame rearrangements only. Some clones are missing; in checked studies, unresolved V genes explain under half, and the rest has no known cause. For V, J and clone size, that table is used; D and trimming come from the DNA. Present in this sample are under 150,000 clones, about three fifths of which were seen just once. Of the sample, approximately 34% is held by the ten largest clones.

Reading the germline V gene (reference sequence) gives CDR1 MNHEY and CDR2 SMNVEV. Counted from cysteine to phenylalanine, this CDR3 has 19 amino acids. The sequence is cut down to CDR3 DNA, 57 bases in frame from base 1. Relative to germline, V is missing 9 bases and J is missing 8 bases, with 24 bases of the junction outside any gene match. The origin of this receptor is a human donor in good health. The source material was CD8+ T cells sorted from blood. This chain joins TRBV27 to TRBJ2-1, with 11 central nucleotides matching TRBD2. The bases are TGTGCCAGTGGTTTACAGACCGGGACTAGCGGCCCCTCGTCGGATGAGCAGTTCTTC. This gives the protein CASGLQTGTSGPSSDEQFF.